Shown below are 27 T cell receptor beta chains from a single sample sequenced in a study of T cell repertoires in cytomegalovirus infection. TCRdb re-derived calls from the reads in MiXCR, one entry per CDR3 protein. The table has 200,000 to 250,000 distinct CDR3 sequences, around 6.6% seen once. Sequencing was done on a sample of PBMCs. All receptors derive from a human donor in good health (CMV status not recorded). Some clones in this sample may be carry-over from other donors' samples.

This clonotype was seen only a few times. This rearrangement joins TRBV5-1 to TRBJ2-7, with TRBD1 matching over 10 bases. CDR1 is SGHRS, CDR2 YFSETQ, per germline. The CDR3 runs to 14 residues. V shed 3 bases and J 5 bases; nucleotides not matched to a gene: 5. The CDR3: CASSYRQGADEQYF. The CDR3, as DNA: TGCGCCAGCAGCTACCGACAGGGGGCCGACGAGCAGTACTTC.

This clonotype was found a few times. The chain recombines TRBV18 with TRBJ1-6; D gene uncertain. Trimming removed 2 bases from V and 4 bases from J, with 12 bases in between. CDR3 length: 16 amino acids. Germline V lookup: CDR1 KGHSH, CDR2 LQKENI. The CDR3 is CASSPTRETYNSPLHF. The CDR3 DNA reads TGTGCCAGCTCACCAACACGGGAAACTTATAATTCACCCCTCCACTTT.

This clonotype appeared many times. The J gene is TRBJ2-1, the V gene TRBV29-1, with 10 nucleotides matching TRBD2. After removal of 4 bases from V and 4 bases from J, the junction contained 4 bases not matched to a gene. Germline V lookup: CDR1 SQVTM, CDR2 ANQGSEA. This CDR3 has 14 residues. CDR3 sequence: CSVVLAGAYNEQFF. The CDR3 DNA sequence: TGCAGCGTTGTCCTAGCGGGGGCTTACAATGAGCAGTTCTTC.

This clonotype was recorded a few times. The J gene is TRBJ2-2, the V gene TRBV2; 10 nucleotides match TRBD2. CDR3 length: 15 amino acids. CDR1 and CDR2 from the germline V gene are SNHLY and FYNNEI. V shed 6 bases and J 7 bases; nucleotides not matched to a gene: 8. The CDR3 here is CASSETSGAGGELFF. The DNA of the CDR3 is TGTGCCAGCAGCGAAACTAGCGGGGCCGGCGGGGAGCTGTTTTTT.

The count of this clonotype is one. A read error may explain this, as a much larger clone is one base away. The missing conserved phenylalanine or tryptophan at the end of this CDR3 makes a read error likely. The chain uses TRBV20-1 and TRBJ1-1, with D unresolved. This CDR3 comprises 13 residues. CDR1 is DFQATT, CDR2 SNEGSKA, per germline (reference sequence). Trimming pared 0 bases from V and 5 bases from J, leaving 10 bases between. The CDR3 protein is CSARENYRTEAFS. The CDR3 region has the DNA TGCAGTGCTAGAGAGAACTACCGGACTGAAGCTTTCTCT.

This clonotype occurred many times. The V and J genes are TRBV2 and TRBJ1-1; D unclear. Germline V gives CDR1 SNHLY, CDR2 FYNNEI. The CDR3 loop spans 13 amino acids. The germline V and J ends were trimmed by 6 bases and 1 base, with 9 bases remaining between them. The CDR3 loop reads CASRATENTEAFF. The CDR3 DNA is TGTGCCAGCAGGGCGACGGAGAACACTGAAGCTTTCTTT.

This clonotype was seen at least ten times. CDR3 protein: CSARPQDRALTDTQYF. The CDR3 DNA reads TGCAGTGCTAGACCCCAAGACAGGGCGCTCACAGATACGCAGTATTTT. The rearrangement joins TRBV20-1 to TRBJ2-3; 7 bases line up with TRBD1. Unmatched junction bases numbered 10, after V lost 2 bases and J lost 2 bases. Germline V gene data show CDR1 as DFQATT and CDR2 as SNEGSKA (reference sequence). The CDR3 loop spans 16 amino acids.

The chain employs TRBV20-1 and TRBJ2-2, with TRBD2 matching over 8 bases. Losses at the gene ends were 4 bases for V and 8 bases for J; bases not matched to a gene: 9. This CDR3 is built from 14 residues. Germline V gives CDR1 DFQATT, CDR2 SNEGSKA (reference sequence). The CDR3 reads CSATERGTVGELFF. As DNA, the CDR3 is TGCAGTGCTACGGAGCGGGGGACCGTAGGGGAGCTGTTTTTT.

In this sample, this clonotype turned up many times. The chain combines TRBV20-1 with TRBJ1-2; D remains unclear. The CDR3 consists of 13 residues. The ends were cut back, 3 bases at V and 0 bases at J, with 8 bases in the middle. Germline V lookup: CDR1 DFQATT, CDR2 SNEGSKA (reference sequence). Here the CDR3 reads CSASPAANYGYTF. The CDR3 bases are TGCAGTGCTAGCCCGGCAGCTAACTATGGCTACACCTTC.

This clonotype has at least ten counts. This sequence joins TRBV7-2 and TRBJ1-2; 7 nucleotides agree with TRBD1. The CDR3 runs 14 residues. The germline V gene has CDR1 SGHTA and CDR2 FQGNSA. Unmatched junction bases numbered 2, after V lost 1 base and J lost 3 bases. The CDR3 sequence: CASSLGGGYYGYTF. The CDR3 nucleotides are TGTGCCAGCAGCTTAGGAGGGGGCTACTATGGCTACACCTTC.

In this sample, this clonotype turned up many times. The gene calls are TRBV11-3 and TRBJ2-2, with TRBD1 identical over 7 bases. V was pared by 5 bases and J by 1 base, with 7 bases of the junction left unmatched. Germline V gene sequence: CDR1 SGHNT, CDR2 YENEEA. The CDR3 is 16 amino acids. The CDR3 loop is CASSETGTVNTGELFF. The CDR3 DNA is TGTGCCAGCAGCGAGACCGGGACAGTGAACACCGGGGAGCTGTTTTTT. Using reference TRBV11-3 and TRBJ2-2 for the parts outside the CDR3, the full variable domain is EAGVVQSPRYKIIEKKQPVAFWCNPISGHNTLYWYLQNLGQGPELLIRYENEEAVDDSQLPKDRFSAERLKGVDSTLKIQPAELGDSAVYLCASSETGTVNTGELFFGEGSRLTVL.

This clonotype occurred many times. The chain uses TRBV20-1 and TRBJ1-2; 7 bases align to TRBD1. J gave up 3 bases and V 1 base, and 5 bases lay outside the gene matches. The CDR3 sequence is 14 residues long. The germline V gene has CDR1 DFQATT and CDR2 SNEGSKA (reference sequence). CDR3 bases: TGCAGTGCTAGAGGACAGGGTTACTACTATGGCTACACCTTC. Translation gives CSARGQGYYYGYTF.

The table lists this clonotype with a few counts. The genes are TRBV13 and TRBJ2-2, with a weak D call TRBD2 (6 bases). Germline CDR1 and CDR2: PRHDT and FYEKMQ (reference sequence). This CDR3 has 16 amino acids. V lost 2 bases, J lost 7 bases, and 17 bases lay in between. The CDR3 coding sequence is TGTGCCAGCAGCTTAACGGAGCGGGCCTTCGGCGGGGAGCTGTTTTTT. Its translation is CASSLTERAFGGELFF.

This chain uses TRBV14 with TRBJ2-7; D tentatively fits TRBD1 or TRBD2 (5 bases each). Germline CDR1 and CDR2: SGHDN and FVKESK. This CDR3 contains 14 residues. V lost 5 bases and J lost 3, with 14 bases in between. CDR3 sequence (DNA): TGTGCCAGCAGCGCTTTGGGGGAGTTCTACGAGCAGTACTTC. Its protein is CASSALGEFYEQYF.

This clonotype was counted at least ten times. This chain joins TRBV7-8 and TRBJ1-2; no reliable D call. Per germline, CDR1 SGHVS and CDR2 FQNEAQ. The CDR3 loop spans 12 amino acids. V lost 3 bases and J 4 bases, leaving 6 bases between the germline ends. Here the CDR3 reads CASSFGGYGYTF. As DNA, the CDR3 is TGTGCCAGCAGCTTCGGAGGCTATGGCTACACCTTC.

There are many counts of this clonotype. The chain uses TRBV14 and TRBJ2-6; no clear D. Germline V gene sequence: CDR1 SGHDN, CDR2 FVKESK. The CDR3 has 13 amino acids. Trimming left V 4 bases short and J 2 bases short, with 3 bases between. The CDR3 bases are TGTGCCAGCAGCCGCCCTGGGGCCAACGTCCTGACTTTC. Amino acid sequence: CASSRPGANVLTF. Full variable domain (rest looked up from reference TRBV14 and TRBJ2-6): EAGVTQFPSHSVIEKGQTVTLRCDPISGHDNLYWYRRVMGKEIKFLLHFVKESKQDESGMPNNRFLAERTGGTYSTLKVQPAELEDSGVYFCASSRPGANVLTFGAGSRLTVL.

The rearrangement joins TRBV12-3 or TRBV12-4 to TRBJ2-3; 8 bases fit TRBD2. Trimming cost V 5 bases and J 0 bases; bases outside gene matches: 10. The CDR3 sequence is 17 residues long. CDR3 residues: CASSLLSGGLSTDTQYF. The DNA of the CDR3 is TGTGCCAGCAGTCTCTTAAGCGGGGGCTTAAGCACAGATACGCAGTATTTT.

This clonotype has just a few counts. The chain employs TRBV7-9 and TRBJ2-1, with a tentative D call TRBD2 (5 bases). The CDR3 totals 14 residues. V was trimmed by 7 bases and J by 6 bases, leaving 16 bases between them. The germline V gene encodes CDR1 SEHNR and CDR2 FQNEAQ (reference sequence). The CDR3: CASTPLPTTNEQFF. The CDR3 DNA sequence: TGTGCCAGCACCCCTCTGCCGACTACCAATGAGCAGTTCTTC.

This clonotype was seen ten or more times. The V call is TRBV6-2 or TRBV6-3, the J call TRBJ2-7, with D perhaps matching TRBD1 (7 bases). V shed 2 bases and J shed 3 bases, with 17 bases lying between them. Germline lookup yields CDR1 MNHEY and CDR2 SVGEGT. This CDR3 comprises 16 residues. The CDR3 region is CASSYRGGTAYYEQYF. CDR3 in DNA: TGTGCCAGCAGTTACCGCGGCGGGACAGCGTACTACGAGCAGTACTTC.

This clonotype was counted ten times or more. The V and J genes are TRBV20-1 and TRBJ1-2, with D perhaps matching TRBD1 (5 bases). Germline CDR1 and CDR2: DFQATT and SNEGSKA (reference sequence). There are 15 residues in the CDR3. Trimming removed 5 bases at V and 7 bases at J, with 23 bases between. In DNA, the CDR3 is TGCAGTGCTCCACGACCGGGACCAGCCCGGGGTGGCTACACCTTC. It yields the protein CSAPRPGPARGGYTF.

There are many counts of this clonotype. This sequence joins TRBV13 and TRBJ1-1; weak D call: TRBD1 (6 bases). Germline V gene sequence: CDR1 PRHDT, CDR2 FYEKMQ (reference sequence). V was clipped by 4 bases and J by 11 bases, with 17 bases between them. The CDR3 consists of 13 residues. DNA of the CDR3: TGTGCCAGCAGCTCCCCGCGGGGGGGCGAGGCTTTCTTT. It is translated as CASSSPRGGEAFF. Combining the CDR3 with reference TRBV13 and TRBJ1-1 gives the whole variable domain AAGVIQSPRHLIKEKRETATLKCYPIPRHDTVYWYQQGPGQDPQFLISFYEKMQSDKGSIPDRFSAQQFSDYHSELNMSSLELGDSALYFCASSSPRGGEAFFGQGTRLTVV.

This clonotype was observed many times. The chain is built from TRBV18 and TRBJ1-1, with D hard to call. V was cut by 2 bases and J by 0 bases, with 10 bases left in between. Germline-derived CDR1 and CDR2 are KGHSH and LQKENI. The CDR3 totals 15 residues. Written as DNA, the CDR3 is TGTGCCAGCTCACCAGTCGGCCAGTTGAACACTGAAGCTTTCTTT. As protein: CASSPVGQLNTEAFF.

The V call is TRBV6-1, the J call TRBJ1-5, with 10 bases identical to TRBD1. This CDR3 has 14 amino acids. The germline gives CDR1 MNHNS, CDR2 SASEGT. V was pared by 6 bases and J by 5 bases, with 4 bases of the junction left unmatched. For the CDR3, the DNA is TGTGCCAGCAGAGAGACAGGGGGCCATCAGCCCCAGCATTTT. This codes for CASRETGGHQPQHF.

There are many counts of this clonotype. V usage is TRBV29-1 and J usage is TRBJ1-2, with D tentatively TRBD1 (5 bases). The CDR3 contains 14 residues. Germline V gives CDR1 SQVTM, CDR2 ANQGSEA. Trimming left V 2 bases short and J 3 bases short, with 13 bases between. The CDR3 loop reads CSVETAGSYYGYTF. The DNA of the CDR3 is TGCAGCGTTGAAACGGCAGGGTCATACTATGGCTACACCTTC. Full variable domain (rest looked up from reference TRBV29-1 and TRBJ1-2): SAVISQKPSRDICQRGTSLTIQCQVDSQVTMMFWYRQQPGQSLTLIATANQGSEATYESGFVIDKFPISRPNLTFSTLTVSNMSPEDSSIYLCSVETAGSYYGYTFGSGTRLTVV.

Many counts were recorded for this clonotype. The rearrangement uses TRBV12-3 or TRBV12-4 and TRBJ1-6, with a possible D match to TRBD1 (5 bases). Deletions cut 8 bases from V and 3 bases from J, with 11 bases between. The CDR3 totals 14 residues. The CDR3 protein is CASRTGGYNSPLHF. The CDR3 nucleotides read TGTGCCAGCCGAACGGGGGGCTATAATTCACCCCTCCACTTT.

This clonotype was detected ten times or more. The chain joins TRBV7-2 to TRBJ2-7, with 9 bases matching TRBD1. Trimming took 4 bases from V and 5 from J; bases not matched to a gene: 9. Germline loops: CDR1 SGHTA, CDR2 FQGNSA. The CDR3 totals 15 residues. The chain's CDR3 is CASSSRRQGVNEQYF. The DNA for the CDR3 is TGTGCCAGCAGCTCCCGTCGACAGGGGGTCAACGAGCAGTACTTC.

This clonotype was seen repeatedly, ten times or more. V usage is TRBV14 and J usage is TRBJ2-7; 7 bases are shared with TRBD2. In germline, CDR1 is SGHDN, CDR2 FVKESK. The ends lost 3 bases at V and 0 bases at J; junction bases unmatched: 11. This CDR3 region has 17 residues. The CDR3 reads CASSQKKLAPSSYEQYF. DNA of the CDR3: TGTGCCAGCAGCCAGAAGAAACTAGCGCCGAGCTCCTACGAGCAGTACTTC.